This T cell receptor beta chain derives from a study of Graves' ophthalmopathy and Graves' hyperthyroidism. The germline V gene encodes CDR1 SGHTA and CDR2 FQGNSA. Between the trimmed V and J ends, which lost 0 bases and 0 bases, there was a span of 11 bases. The CDR3 length is 17 residues. Amplification from RNA transcripts yielded the TCR beta CDR3 regions. HTBI primers primed a first-round RT-PCR, and a second-round multiplex PCR followed. MiXCR, run by TCRdb on the multiplex PCR reads, gives a single entry per CDR3 protein. The repertoire holds a few hundred thousand distinct CDR3 sequences, with around 16% as singletons. This clonotype was detected ten times or more.

Sequencing was done on a sample of peripheral blood. This chain uses TRBV7-2 with TRBJ2-2; D possibly matches TRBD1 or TRBD2 (6 bases each). The TCR originated in a woman between 18 and 29 years old with Graves' ophthalmopathy. CDR3 nucleotides: TGTGCCAGCAGCTTAGCGCCGGGGGCCTCGAACACCGGGGAGCTGTTTTTT. Translation: CASSLAPGASNTGELFF.